The rows below give T cell receptor beta chains drawn from one sample of a study of identifying expanded T cells in peripheral blood. Libraries were prepared by immunoSEQ multiplex PCR; TCRdb keeps only in-frame clonotypes and omits some of them. The sample comprises some 78,000 clones, more than 75% of which are singletons, and around 20% rests with the top ten. Sequenced sample: blood. The receptors shown here come from a person aged 18-69 years in good health. Both conserved end residues are part of each CDR3. Fields, in order: J gene, V gene, D gene, clone size, CDR3 protein, CDR3 DNA. D genes are given only for firm matches. Clone size, where shown, is once, few, many, or a class for clones that have expanded.

j_gene: TRBJ2-3
v_gene: TRBV7-2
d_gene: -
abundance: -
CDR3aa: CASSRLEPQGTDTQYF
CDR3nt: TGTGCCAGCAGCCGTCTGGAACCACAGGGAACAGATACGCAGTATTTT

j_gene: TRBJ1-2
v_gene: TRBV4-3
d_gene: -
abundance: -
CDR3aa: CASSQQQGDYGYTF
CDR3nt: TGCGCCAGCAGCCAACAACAAGGAGACTATGGCTACACCTTC

j_gene: TRBJ2-3
v_gene: TRBV4-2
d_gene: -
abundance: -
CDR3aa: CASSQTGSTDTQYF
CDR3nt: TGTGCCAGCAGCCAAACAGGTAGCACAGATACGCAGTATTTT

j_gene: TRBJ2-1
v_gene: TRBV9
d_gene: -
abundance: -
CDR3aa: CASSVVSGTYNEQFF
CDR3nt: TGTGCCAGCAGCGTAGTGTCGGGGACCTACAATGAGCAGTTCTTC

j_gene: TRBJ1-3
v_gene: TRBV6-5
d_gene: -
abundance: -
CDR3aa: CASSHRFYSGNTIYF
CDR3nt: TGTGCCAGCAGCCACAGGTTCTACTCTGGAAACACCATATATTTT

j_gene: TRBJ1-1
v_gene: TRBV5-1
d_gene: -
abundance: -
CDR3aa: CASSLRTGEGTEAFF
CDR3nt: TGCGCCAGCAGCCTGAGGACGGGAGAAGGAACTGAAGCTTTCTTT

j_gene: TRBJ2-7
v_gene: TRBV10-1
d_gene: TRBD1
abundance: -
CDR3aa: CARGTGVVFEQYF
CDR3nt: TGCGCCAGGGGGACAGGGGTGGTATTCGAGCAGTACTTC

j_gene: TRBJ2-1
v_gene: TRBV4-1
d_gene: -
abundance: -
CDR3aa: CASSQSTGVNEQFF
CDR3nt: TGCGCCAGCAGCCAATCCACCGGGGTCAATGAGCAGTTCTTC

j_gene: TRBJ1-1
v_gene: TRBV10-3
d_gene: -
abundance: -
CDR3aa: CATSGGSTEAFF
CDR3nt: TGTGCCACCTCTGGCGGGTCCACTGAAGCTTTCTTT

j_gene: TRBJ2-2
v_gene: TRBV7-2
d_gene: -
abundance: -
CDR3aa: CASSLVRGPNTGELFF
CDR3nt: TGTGCCAGCAGCTTAGTTCGGGGACCGAACACCGGGGAGCTGTTTTTT

j_gene: TRBJ1-5
v_gene: TRBV15
d_gene: TRBD1
abundance: -
CDR3aa: CATSRDLSQGTAQPQHF
CDR3nt: TGTGCCACCAGCAGGGATTTATCACAGGGGACCGCTCAGCCCCAGCATTTT

j_gene: TRBJ2-7
v_gene: TRBV27
d_gene: TRBD1
abundance: -
CDR3aa: CASSPPVRDRGRWEQYF
CDR3nt: TGTGCCAGCAGCCCCCCGGTACGGGACAGGGGGCGATGGGAGCAGTACTTC

j_gene: TRBJ1-2
v_gene: TRBV11-2
d_gene: TRBD1
abundance: -
CDR3aa: CASSSGGYGYTF
CDR3nt: TGTGCCAGCAGCTCAGGGGGGTATGGCTACACCTTC

j_gene: TRBJ2-3
v_gene: TRBV7-2
d_gene: -
abundance: -
CDR3aa: CASSLYAPGDTQYF
CDR3nt: TGTGCCAGCAGCTTATATGCTCCGGGAGATACGCAGTATTTT

j_gene: TRBJ2-5
v_gene: TRBV18
d_gene: -
abundance: -
CDR3aa: CASSRGQETQYF
CDR3nt: TGTGCCAGCTCACGGGGGCAGGAGACCCAGTACTTC

j_gene: TRBJ2-7
v_gene: TRBV2
d_gene: -
abundance: -
CDR3aa: CASSGQRGEQYF
CDR3nt: TGTGCCAGCAGCGGACAGCGGGGCGAGCAGTACTTC

j_gene: TRBJ1-5
v_gene: TRBV5-8
d_gene: -
abundance: -
CDR3aa: CASSLAGEPQHF
CDR3nt: TGTGCCAGCAGCTTGGCGGGGGAGCCCCAGCATTTT

j_gene: TRBJ1-1
v_gene: TRBV5-1
d_gene: TRBD1
abundance: -
CDR3aa: CASSLGQGTWNTEAFF
CDR3nt: TGCGCCAGCAGCTTGGGACAGGGGACATGGAACACTGAAGCTTTCTTT

j_gene: TRBJ2-1
v_gene: TRBV5-6
d_gene: -
abundance: -
CDR3aa: CASTTGGANEQFF
CDR3nt: TGTGCCAGCACTACCGGTGGGGCGAATGAGCAGTTCTTC

j_gene: TRBJ2-1
v_gene: TRBV27
d_gene: -
abundance: -
CDR3aa: CASSLGFWYNEQFF
CDR3nt: TGTGCCAGCAGTTTAGGGTTCTGGTACAATGAGCAGTTCTTC

j_gene: TRBJ2-7
v_gene: TRBV7-6
d_gene: TRBD2
abundance: -
CDR3aa: CASSSGAGLAGHEQYF
CDR3nt: TGTGCCAGCAGCTCTGGGGCGGGGCTAGCGGGCCACGAGCAGTACTTC

j_gene: TRBJ2-5
v_gene: TRBV19
d_gene: -
abundance: -
CDR3aa: CASSTPTGETQYF
CDR3nt: TGTGCCAGTAGTACACCGACAGGAGAGACCCAGTACTTC

j_gene: TRBJ1-5
v_gene: TRBV6-1
d_gene: TRBD1
abundance: -
CDR3aa: CASTPGQSNQPQHF
CDR3nt: TGTGCCAGCACCCCGGGACAGAGCAATCAGCCCCAGCATTTT

j_gene: TRBJ2-7
v_gene: TRBV7-2
d_gene: -
abundance: -
CDR3aa: CASSLVGSSYEQYF
CDR3nt: TGTGCCAGCAGCTTAGTGGGGTCCTCCTACGAGCAGTACTTC

j_gene: TRBJ1-1
v_gene: TRBV10-2
d_gene: -
abundance: -
CDR3aa: CASSEFRGPRSAFF
CDR3nt: TGCGCCAGCAGTGAGTTCAGGGGCCCGCGTTCGGCTTTCTTT

j_gene: TRBJ1-1
v_gene: TRBV7-9
d_gene: -
abundance: once
CDR3aa: CASSPAWSNTEAFF
CDR3nt: TGTGCCAGCAGCCCGGCCTGGTCTAACACTGAAGCTTTCTTT

j_gene: TRBJ1-2
v_gene: TRBV20-1
d_gene: -
abundance: -
CDR3aa: CSASLRGGYTF
CDR3nt: TGCAGTGCTAGTCTGAGGGGAGGCTACACCTTC

j_gene: TRBJ2-2
v_gene: TRBV7-9
d_gene: TRBD1
abundance: -
CDR3aa: CASRHQDRGPGELFF
CDR3nt: TGTGCCAGCAGACACCAGGACAGGGGCCCCGGGGAGCTGTTTTTT

j_gene: TRBJ2-7
v_gene: TRBV5-1
d_gene: TRBD2
abundance: -
CDR3aa: CASSFSGGSYEQYF
CDR3nt: TGCGCCAGCAGCTTTAGCGGGGGTAGCTACGAGCAGTACTTC

j_gene: TRBJ1-6
v_gene: TRBV30
d_gene: -
abundance: few
CDR3aa: CAWTATGSPLHF
CDR3nt: TGTGCCTGGACCGCCACGGGTTCACCCCTCCACTTT

j_gene: TRBJ2-6
v_gene: TRBV2
d_gene: -
abundance: -
CDR3aa: CASSFKGAGANVLTF
CDR3nt: TGTGCCAGCAGTTTTAAGGGGGCTGGGGCCAACGTCCTGACTTTC

j_gene: TRBJ2-7
v_gene: TRBV30
d_gene: -
abundance: -
CDR3aa: CAWSSHNQQYF
CDR3nt: TGTGCCTGGAGTTCCCACAACCAGCAGTACTTC

j_gene: TRBJ2-2
v_gene: TRBV6-5
d_gene: TRBD2
abundance: -
CDR3aa: CASRGGRSTGELFF
CDR3nt: TGTGCCAGCAGGGGAGGGAGGAGCACCGGGGAGCTGTTTTTT

j_gene: TRBJ2-1
v_gene: TRBV5-6
d_gene: TRBD1
abundance: once
CDR3aa: CASSHGQGYNEQFF
CDR3nt: TGTGCCAGCAGCCACGGACAGGGCTACAATGAGCAGTTCTTC

j_gene: TRBJ2-7
v_gene: TRBV10-3
d_gene: -
abundance: few
CDR3aa: CAISESNEQYF
CDR3nt: TGTGCCATCAGTGAGTCCAACGAGCAGTACTTC

j_gene: TRBJ2-3
v_gene: TRBV21-1
d_gene: -
abundance: -
CDR3aa: CASSRRITSTDTQYF
CDR3nt: TGTGCCAGCAGCAGGAGGATAACGTCCACAGATACGCAGTATTTT

j_gene: TRBJ1-2
v_gene: TRBV30
d_gene: -
abundance: -
CDR3aa: CAWREPYGYTF
CDR3nt: TGTGCCTGGAGAGAACCCTATGGCTACACCTTC

j_gene: TRBJ1-2
v_gene: TRBV5-1
d_gene: -
abundance: -
CDR3aa: CASSLQSGDNYGYTF
CDR3nt: TGCGCCAGCAGCTTGCAGTCAGGTGATAACTATGGCTACACCTTC

j_gene: TRBJ1-1
v_gene: TRBV7-9
d_gene: -
abundance: -
CDR3aa: CASSPSSPNTEAFF
CDR3nt: TGTGCCAGCAGCCCCTCAAGCCCGAACACTGAAGCTTTCTTT

j_gene: TRBJ1-1
v_gene: TRBV6-1
d_gene: -
abundance: -
CDR3aa: CASSEGPPWGTEAFF
CDR3nt: TGTGCCAGCAGTGAAGGGCCCCCTTGGGGCACTGAAGCTTTCTTT

j_gene: TRBJ2-2
v_gene: TRBV7-8
d_gene: -
abundance: once
CDR3aa: CASSSRTHSGELFF
CDR3nt: TGTGCCAGCAGCTCTCGAACGCACAGCGGGGAGCTGTTTTTT

j_gene: TRBJ1-6
v_gene: TRBV6-5
d_gene: -
abundance: -
CDR3aa: CASSFRRNSPLHF
CDR3nt: TGTGCCAGCAGTTTCCGTAGGAATTCACCCCTCCACTTT

j_gene: TRBJ2-1
v_gene: TRBV4-3
d_gene: TRBD1
abundance: -
CDR3aa: CASSQTDRGNNEQFF
CDR3nt: TGCGCCAGCAGCCAGACGGACAGGGGGAACAATGAGCAGTTCTTC

j_gene: TRBJ1-1
v_gene: TRBV15
d_gene: -
abundance: -
CDR3aa: CATSRDRGGATEAFF
CDR3nt: TGTGCCACCAGCAGAGATCGGGGGGGAGCCACTGAAGCTTTCTTT

j_gene: TRBJ1-1
v_gene: TRBV2
d_gene: -
abundance: -
CDR3aa: CASSENPGLNTEAFF
CDR3nt: TGTGCCAGCAGTGAAAATCCAGGGCTGAACACTGAAGCTTTCTTT

j_gene: TRBJ1-5
v_gene: TRBV18
d_gene: TRBD1
abundance: few
CDR3aa: CASSTGEDQPQHF
CDR3nt: TGTGCCAGCTCAACAGGGGAAGATCAGCCCCAGCATTTT

j_gene: TRBJ2-3
v_gene: TRBV28
d_gene: TRBD2
abundance: -
CDR3aa: CATRGTSGFGTDTQYF
CDR3nt: TGTGCCACCCGGGGGACTAGCGGTTTCGGCACAGATACGCAGTATTTT

j_gene: TRBJ1-5
v_gene: TRBV19
d_gene: -
abundance: -
CDR3aa: CASTLGAGGQPQHF
CDR3nt: TGTGCCAGTACTTTGGGGGCTGGGGGTCAGCCCCAGCATTTT

j_gene: TRBJ1-2
v_gene: TRBV7-2
d_gene: -
abundance: -
CDR3aa: CASSLVDLAGYTF
CDR3nt: TGTGCCAGCAGCTTAGTGGACTTGGCGGGCTACACCTTC

j_gene: TRBJ2-1
v_gene: TRBV29-1
d_gene: -
abundance: -
CDR3aa: CSVELGYNEQFF
CDR3nt: TGCAGCGTTGAACTGGGGTACAATGAGCAGTTCTTC

j_gene: TRBJ2-7
v_gene: TRBV29-1
d_gene: TRBD1
abundance: -
CDR3aa: CSVLRQGASYEQYF
CDR3nt: TGCAGCGTTCTTAGACAGGGCGCGTCCTACGAGCAGTACTTC

j_gene: TRBJ1-1
v_gene: TRBV27
d_gene: -
abundance: -
CDR3aa: CASSPFGAALNTEAFF
CDR3nt: TGTGCCAGCAGTCCCTTTGGGGCAGCCCTAAACACTGAAGCTTTCTTT

j_gene: TRBJ1-5
v_gene: TRBV13
d_gene: -
abundance: -
CDR3aa: CASSSMDQPQHF
CDR3nt: TGTGCCAGCAGCTCGATGGATCAGCCCCAGCATTTT

j_gene: TRBJ2-4
v_gene: TRBV6-5
d_gene: -
abundance: -
CDR3aa: CASSYVNQRNIQYF
CDR3nt: TGTGCCAGCAGTTACGTAAATCAGCGGAACATTCAGTACTTC

j_gene: TRBJ1-4
v_gene: TRBV28
d_gene: -
abundance: -
CDR3aa: CASSSHELNEKLFF
CDR3nt: TGTGCCAGCAGTTCTCACGAACTAAATGAAAAACTGTTTTTT

j_gene: TRBJ1-4
v_gene: TRBV6-1
d_gene: -
abundance: -
CDR3aa: CASSGFYEKLFF
CDR3nt: TGTGCCAGCAGTGGGTTTTACGAAAAACTGTTTTTT

j_gene: TRBJ2-3
v_gene: TRBV13
d_gene: TRBD2
abundance: once
CDR3aa: CASSVSGGRFKNTQYF
CDR3nt: TGTGCCAGCAGCGTTAGCGGGGGGCGATTCAAAAATACGCAGTATTTT

j_gene: TRBJ2-5
v_gene: TRBV11-2
d_gene: -
abundance: once
CDR3aa: CASSREPQETQYF
CDR3nt: TGTGCCAGCAGTCGTGAGCCCCAAGAGACCCAGTACTTC